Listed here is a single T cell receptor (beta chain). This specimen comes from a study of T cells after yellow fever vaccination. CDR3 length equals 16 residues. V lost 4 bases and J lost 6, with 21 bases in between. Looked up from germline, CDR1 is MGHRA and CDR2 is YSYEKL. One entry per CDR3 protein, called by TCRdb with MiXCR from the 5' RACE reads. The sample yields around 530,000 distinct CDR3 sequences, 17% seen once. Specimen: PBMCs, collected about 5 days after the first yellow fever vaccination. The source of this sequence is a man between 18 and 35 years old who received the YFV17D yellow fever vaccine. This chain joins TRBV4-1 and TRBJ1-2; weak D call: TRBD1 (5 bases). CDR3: CASSLPGSRVVNGYTF. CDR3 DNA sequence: TGCGCCAGCAGCCTTCCGGGGTCCAGGGTAGTAAATGGCTACACCTTC.